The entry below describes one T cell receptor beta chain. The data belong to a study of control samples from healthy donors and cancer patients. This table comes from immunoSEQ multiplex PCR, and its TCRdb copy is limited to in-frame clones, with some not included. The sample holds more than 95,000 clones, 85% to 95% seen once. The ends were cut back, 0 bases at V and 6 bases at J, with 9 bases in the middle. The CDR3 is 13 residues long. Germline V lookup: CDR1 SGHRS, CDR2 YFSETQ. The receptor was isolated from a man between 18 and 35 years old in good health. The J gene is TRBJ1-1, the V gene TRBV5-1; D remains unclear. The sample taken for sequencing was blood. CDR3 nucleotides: TGCGCCAGCAGCTTGGCCTCGGGAGCTGAAGCTTTCTTT. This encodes CASSLASGAEAFF.